Following are 25 T cell receptor beta chains from one sample sequenced in a study of beta chain features in type 1 diabetes listed by TCRdb under 2018. The paper as a whole reports these results and caveats: In all four CD4+ subsets, TCRB CDR3 length was moderately but significantly shorter in type 1 diabetes patients.

Preparation of the library involved the immunoSEQ multiplex PCR assay. The entire isolated RNA was reverse transcribed using the High Capacity cDNA Reverse Transcription Kit, and thus expressed TCRB transcripts were sequenced. Here the immuneACCESS table is served through TCRdb, limited to in-frame sequences with V and J called. Missing clones are a known gap in these copies; in checked studies unresolved V genes cover under half, and the rest lacks a known reason. The sample has 50,000 or so clones on record, under 45% of them singletons. The top ten clonotypes cover approximately 1.5% of the sample. Antigen specificity for these receptors is unknown. The sequencing input was Tregs from blood. The cell subset or site label on this specimen signifies: regulatory CD4+ T cells. These receptors were taken from a man in his thirties or forties with type 1 diabetes.

This clone has only a few counts. The J gene is TRBJ2-7, the V gene TRBV6-5, with 8 bases matching TRBD2. V shed 5 bases and J 6 bases; nucleotides not matched to a gene: 9. The CDR3 covers 14 residues. In germline, CDR1 is MNHEY, CDR2 SVGAGI. The CDR3 bases are TGTGCCAGCAGTGTAAGCGGGAGCGCCCTCGAGCAGTACTTC. It encodes CASSVSGSALEQYF.

This clone came up once. The chain joins TRBV28 to TRBJ2-2, with 7 bases fitting TRBD1. Germline-derived CDR1 and CDR2 are MDHEN and SYDVKM. The J segment lost 5 bases and the V segment lost 6 bases, leaving 12 bases of the junction unmatched. This CDR3 is built from 16 residues. This CDR3 is CASSWPLGQRTGELFF. CDR3 bases: TGTGCCAGCAGCTGGCCCCTGGGACAGAGAACCGGGGAGCTGTTTTTT.

The rearrangement links TRBV5-1 to TRBJ2-1; 9 bases line up with TRBD1. Germline CDR1 and CDR2: SGHRS and YFSETQ. V trimming: 1 base; J trimming: 0 bases; junction bases outside the gene matches: 5. There are 17 residues in the CDR3. In DNA form, the CDR3 reads TGCGCCAGCAGCTTGCGGGACAGGGCCCGCTCCTACAATGAGCAGTTCTTC. This translates into CASSLRDRARSYNEQFF.

This clone was observed many times. The chain recombines TRBV4-1 with TRBJ1-5, with a possible D match to TRBD1 (5 bases). The CDR3 extends over 17 amino acids. V shed 1 base and J shed 5 bases, with 18 bases lying between them. Germline assignment: CDR1 MGHRA and CDR2 YSYEKL. CDR3 residues: CASSQVTLGAGHQPQHF. CDR3 sequence (DNA): TGCGCCAGCAGCCAAGTTACATTGGGTGCAGGGCATCAGCCCCAGCATTTT.

The V call is TRBV19, the J call TRBJ2-7, with TRBD2 matching 8 bases. This CDR3 has 14 residues. V lost 6 bases and J lost 2; bases outside the gene matches: 6. Per germline, CDR1 LNHDA and CDR2 SQIVND (reference sequence). CDR3 in amino acids: CASSGRGLPYEQYF. The CDR3 DNA reads as TGTGCCAGTAGCGGGAGGGGTTTGCCCTACGAGCAGTACTTC.

Only a few counts were recorded for this clone. The V gene is TRBV30, the J gene TRBJ2-6; no definite D call. This CDR3 has 13 residues. Trimming pared 5 bases from V and 0 bases from J, leaving 5 bases between. The germline CDR1 and CDR2 sequences are GTSNPN and SVGIG (reference sequence). CDR3 loop: CAWVLSGANVLTF. DNA of the CDR3: TGTGCCTGGGTACTCTCTGGGGCCAACGTCCTGACTTTC.

This chain joins TRBV18 and TRBJ2-7; D is perhaps TRBD2 (5 bases). CDR3 length equals 14 residues. Deletions cut 2 bases from V and 0 bases from J, with 8 bases between. In germline, CDR1 is KGHSH, CDR2 LQKENI. The CDR3 is CASSPGLSSYEQYF. Here the CDR3 DNA reads TGTGCCAGCTCACCAGGACTGAGCTCCTACGAGCAGTACTTC.

This clone was seen more than once but under ten times. The chain couples TRBV19 to TRBJ2-1, with TRBD1 matching 10 bases. Looked up from germline, CDR1 is LNHDA and CDR2 is SQIVND (reference sequence). V lost 4 bases and J lost 6; bases outside the gene matches: 6. The CDR3 runs to 15 residues. CDR3 bases: TGTGCCAGTAGTAAGCCGGGACAGGGGCGCAATGAGCAGTTCTTC. It translates to CASSKPGQGRNEQFF.

The chain joins TRBV25-1 to TRBJ2-2, with a weak D call TRBD1 (6 bases). The germline V and J ends were trimmed by 6 bases and 5 bases, with 19 bases remaining between them. The CDR3 loop spans 16 amino acids. The V gene's germline CDR1 is MGHDK and CDR2 SYGVNS. CDR3 coding DNA: TGTGCCAGCAGAACCCTGCAGGGGAAAGGTACCGGGGAGCTGTTTTTT. Translated: CASRTLQGKGTGELFF.

This clone showed up just a few times. The V and J genes are TRBV5-1 and TRBJ2-7; the D gene is possibly TRBD2 (6 bases). The germline V and J ends were trimmed by 4 bases and 5 bases, with 16 bases remaining between them. The CDR3 covers 14 residues. Germline assignment: CDR1 SGHRS and CDR2 YFSETQ. CDR3 DNA sequence: TGCGCCAGCAGCCGGTGGGGGGAGAAGAACGAGCAGTACTTC. Translated: CASSRWGEKNEQYF.

This clone was found a few times. The V and J genes are TRBV21-1 and TRBJ1-1; the DNA was not compared with TRBD1, the D call given in the table. TRBV21-1 is annotated as a pseudogene. The CDR3 is made up of 16 amino acids. The CDR3 bases are TGTGCCAGCAGCAAAGCGCCTGAGACAGGGGACACTGAAGCTTTCTTT. Translated: CASSKAPETGDTEAFF.

There are a few counts of this clone. This rearrangement joins TRBV2 to TRBJ2-4; 8 nucleotides line up with TRBD2. The CDR3 contains 13 residues. The germline V gene has CDR1 SNHLY and CDR2 FYNNEI. The trim removed 4 bases at V and 15 bases at J, leaving 11 bases unmatched. The CDR3 here is CASSGVVGGRPYF. The CDR3 DNA is TGTGCCAGCAGTGGGGTGGTCGGCGGGAGGCCGTACTTC.

J is TRBJ1-1 and V is TRBV5-4; no reliable D call. The germline V gene has CDR1 SGHNT and CDR2 YYREEE (reference sequence). V was clipped by 0 bases and J by 1 base, with 4 bases between them. The CDR3 has 13 residues. CDR3: CASSLGENTEAFF. In DNA form, the CDR3 reads TGTGCCAGCAGCTTGGGAGAGAACACTGAAGCTTTCTTT.

The chain employs TRBV7-2 and TRBJ2-1; 9 positions agree with TRBD2. Germline V gives CDR1 SGHTA, CDR2 FQGNSA. Trimming cost V 5 bases and J 6 bases; bases outside gene matches: 5. The CDR3 has 14 residues. CDR3: CASSMGLASNEQFF. The CDR3 DNA reads TGTGCCAGCAGCATGGGACTAGCCTCCAATGAGCAGTTCTTC.

The chain has TRBV18 and TRBJ2-1; tentatively, D is TRBD1 (6 bases). The V and J ends lost 2 bases and 8 bases respectively, with 13 bases between them. This CDR3 has 14 residues. Germline loops: CDR1 KGHSH, CDR2 LQKENI. CDR3 amino acids: CASSPNWGQDEQFF. As DNA, the CDR3 is TGTGCCAGCTCACCAAATTGGGGGCAGGATGAGCAGTTCTTC.

The chain uses TRBV7-3 and TRBJ2-4; tentatively, D is TRBD1 (5 bases). Trimming stripped 2 bases from V and 9 bases from J, with 20 bases between. The germline V gene encodes CDR1 SGHTA and CDR2 FQGTGA. This CDR3 region has 16 residues. CDR3 bases: TGTGCCAGCAGCTTACAAGGGGATTCGGCATTGGGCATTCAGTACTTC. It translates to CASSLQGDSALGIQYF.

The V and J genes are TRBV5-1 and TRBJ1-1; 7 bases fit TRBD1. CDR3 length equals 13 residues. V lost 2 bases, J lost 4 bases, and 2 bases stayed unmatched. CDR1 SGHRS and CDR2 YFSETQ come from the germline V gene. The chain's CDR3 is CASSFPGGTEAFF. The CDR3 DNA reads as TGCGCCAGCAGCTTCCCAGGGGGCACTGAAGCTTTCTTT. Drawing the rest from reference TRBV5-1 and TRBJ1-1, the complete variable domain is KAGVTQTPRYLIKTRGQQVTLSCSPISGHRSVSWYQQTPGQGLQFLFEYFSETQRNKGNFPGRFSGRQFSNSRSEMNVSTLELGDSALYLCASSFPGGTEAFFGQGTRLTVV.

The chain recombines TRBV28 with TRBJ1-2; 8 nucleotides agree with TRBD1. V trimming: 6 bases; J trimming: 8 bases; junction bases outside the gene matches: 17. CDR1 MDHEN and CDR2 SYDVKM come from the germline V gene. This CDR3 contains 16 residues. DNA of the CDR3: TGTGCCAGCAGCCCGGGGGCAGGGGGCTTTACGGGAGGCTACACCTTC. It is translated as CASSPGAGGFTGGYTF.

The genes are TRBV28 and TRBJ2-7; 7 bases are shared with TRBD2. This CDR3 region has 12 residues. Germline loops: CDR1 MDHEN, CDR2 SYDVKM. The V gene end was trimmed by 8 bases and the J gene end by 12 bases; junction bases not matched to a gene: 13. CDR3 DNA sequence: TGTGCCAGCGAGGACCGGAGCGGGAAGCTGTACTTC. It yields the protein CASEDRSGKLYF.

This clone turned up a few times. This rearrangement joins TRBV2 to TRBJ1-1; maybe TRBD1 (5 bases). Germline V gene sequence: CDR1 SNHLY, CDR2 FYNNEI. V shed 5 bases and J shed 6 bases, with 10 bases lying between them. The CDR3 runs to 12 residues. The CDR3 nucleotides are TGTGCCAGCAGTATAGACAGTTCTGAAGCTTTCTTT. Translating it yields CASSIDSSEAFF.

This clone was recorded once. J is TRBJ2-5 and V is TRBV11-2; a weak D match, TRBD2 (5 bases). Germline CDR1 SGHAT, CDR2 FQNNGV. V was trimmed by 0 bases and J by 13 bases, leaving 12 bases between them. CDR3 length: 12 residues. CDR3 in amino acids: CASSLDAWERYF. In nucleotides, the CDR3 is TGTGCCAGCAGCTTAGACGCCTGGGAGAGGTACTTC.

CDR3 sequence: CATSLRLAGDSYEQYF. The DNA of the CDR3 is TGTGCCACCAGCTTACGACTAGCGGGGGACTCCTACGAGCAGTACTTC. V gene TRBV15 combines with J gene TRBJ2-7; TRBD2 matches 12 bases. CDR3 size: 16 residues. The V gene end was trimmed by 5 bases and the J gene end by 0 bases; junction bases not matched to a gene: 5. CDR1 LNHNV and CDR2 YYDKDF come from the germline V gene (reference sequence). Full variable domain (rest looked up from reference TRBV15 and TRBJ2-7): DAMVIQNPRYQVTQFGKPVTLSCSQTLNHNVMYWYQQKSSQAPKLLFHYYDKDFNNEADTPDNFQSRRPNTSFCFLDIRSPGLGDTAMYLCATSLRLAGDSYEQYFGPGTRLTVT.

This clone turned up a few times. The rearrangement uses TRBV28 and TRBJ2-5; 7 bases are a match to TRBD2. Germline-derived CDR1 and CDR2 are MDHEN and SYDVKM. V trimming: 6 bases; J trimming: 5 bases; junction bases outside the gene matches: 15. The CDR3 contains 16 residues. For the CDR3, the DNA is TGTGCCAGCAGATATGACTCGGGAGGCGGCACGGAGACCCAGTACTTC. Translated, it gives CASRYDSGGGTETQYF.

Worth noting for this clone: An end of the junction differs from the germline gene, which may be a read error. The chain employs TRBV28 and TRBJ1-2, with D tentatively TRBD1 (5 bases). The germline V gene has CDR1 MDHEN and CDR2 SYDVKM. This CDR3 is built from 14 residues. CDR3 coding DNA: TGTGCCAGCAGTATCCCCAGGGTTAACCATGGCTACACCTTC. Protein sequence: CASSIPRVNHGYTF.

The chain links TRBV30 to TRBJ1-5, with TRBD1 identical over 7 bases. J gave up 6 bases and V 1 base, and 9 bases lay outside the gene matches. The CDR3 is 15 residues long. In germline, CDR1 is GTSNPN, CDR2 SVGIG (reference sequence). The CDR3 nucleotides are TGTGCCTGGAGTGCAGGGGCAGGGGGAAGTCAGCCCCAGCATTTT. Its protein product is CAWSAGAGGSQPQHF. The whole variable domain, remainder taken from reference TRBV30 and TRBJ1-5, is SQTIHQWPATLVQPVGSPLSLECTVEGTSNPNLYWYRQAAGRGLQLLFYSVGIGQISSEVPQNLSASRPQDRQFILSSKKLLLSDSGFYLCAWSAGAGGSQPQHFGDGTRLSIL.